This paragraph reports one T cell receptor (beta chain). RNA totalling roughly 0.45 to 1 ug underwent reverse transcription with random hexamers. Amplification of TCR beta CDR3 across 54 Vbeta and 13 Jbeta was performed with immunoSEQ multiplex PCR. TCRdb reprocessed the immunoSEQ multiplex PCR reads with MiXCR, giving one entry per CDR3 protein. The data hold approximately 150,000 distinct CDR3 sequences, with roughly 95% observed a single time. These data originate in a study of CD8 T cells in Susac syndrome. The V gene's germline CDR1 is LNHDA and CDR2 SQIVND (reference sequence). This CDR3 has 16 amino acids. The V end lost 3 bases, the J end lost 0 bases, and 14 bases lay between the germline ends. Healthy donors formed controls matched for age and sex.

The sample comprised CD4+ T cells from PBMCs. The rearrangement joins TRBV19 to TRBJ1-2, with D perhaps matching TRBD1 (5 bases). The clonotype originates from a human donor in good health. This CDR3 reads CASSIAPGSANYGYTF. CDR3 DNA sequence: TGTGCCAGTAGTATTGCGCCAGGGTCCGCTAACTATGGCTACACCTTC.